The 23 T cell receptor beta chains below all came from one sample that was sequenced in a study of beta chain features in type 1 diabetes. The authors reverse transcribed all of the isolated RNA, so sequencing captured expressed TCRB transcripts. Profiling relied on immunoSEQ multiplex PCR, and the TCRdb table lists in-frame clones only, not all of them. The sample has roughly 500,000 clones, 30% seen once. Sample: naive CD4+ T cells from blood. The source is a man aged 18 to 35 in good health.

The genes are TRBV21-1 and TRBJ2-5; TRBD2 is the table's D call and was not checked against the DNA. TRBV21-1 is reported as a pseudogene. The CDR3 is 15 residues long. The DNA for the CDR3 is TGTGCCAGCAGCAAAGACAGTAGCGGGCAAGAGACCCAGTACTTC. It translates to CASSKDSSGQETQYF.

This clone showed up just a few times. The genes are TRBV7-9 and TRBJ2-1, with a weak D call TRBD1 (6 bases). The germline gives CDR1 SEHNR, CDR2 FQNEAQ (reference sequence). V dropped 5 bases and J dropped 8 bases, with 16 bases sitting between them. This CDR3 has 14 residues. CDR3 loop: CASSPYTGSDEQFF. CDR3 nucleotide sequence: TGTGCCAGCAGCCCGTATACAGGGAGCGATGAGCAGTTCTTC.

As concerns this clone: At the DNA level, this CDR3 is encoded by other sequences in the same sample as well. The chain joins TRBV10-3 to TRBJ2-7; D call uncertain. The CDR3 length is 12 residues. The V end lost 2 bases, the J end lost 1 base, and 3 bases lay between the germline ends. Per the germline V gene, CDR1 is ENHRY and CDR2 is SYGVKD. CDR3 DNA sequence: TGTGCCATCAGTGAGACTTCCTACGAGCAGTACTTC. This gives the protein CAISETSYEQYF.

This clone was found a few times. CDR3 DNA sequence: TGTGCCAGCAGCGACGGGAGGCAATTCGGCTACACCTTC. Translation: CASSDGRQFGYTF. V and J are TRBV7-3 and TRBJ1-2; unclear D gene. The CDR3 is 13 residues long. The germline gives CDR1 SGHTA, CDR2 FQGTGA. The ends were cut back, 5 bases at V and 8 bases at J, with 15 bases in the middle.

The chain is built from TRBV25-1 and TRBJ2-5; possible D gene TRBD2, 6 bases. Germline CDR1 is MGHDK and CDR2 is SYGVNS. V shed 10 bases and J shed 5 bases, with 17 bases lying between them. The CDR3 consists of 13 residues. This CDR3 is CATSGGRGETQYF. DNA of the CDR3: TGTGCCACCTCCGGGGGACGAGGGGAGACCCAGTACTTC.

For this clone: This sample includes further DNA sequences coding for the same CDR3. The chain uses TRBV7-9 and TRBJ1-2; D uncertain. Trimming removed 1 base at V and 3 bases at J, with 0 bases between. Per germline, CDR1 SEHNR and CDR2 FQNEAQ (reference sequence). The length of the CDR3 is 11 residues. The DNA of the CDR3 is TGTGCCAGCAGCTTAGACTATGGCTACACCTTC. Amino acid sequence: CASSLDYGYTF.

This clone was recorded a few times. The chain couples TRBV29-1 to TRBJ2-7; tentatively, D is TRBD1 (6 bases). Per germline, CDR1 SQVTM and CDR2 ANQGSEA. With 8 bases removed from V and 1 base from J, the gap between germline ends came to 12 bases. There are 12 residues in the CDR3. CDR3 DNA: TGCAGCTTCTCCAGGGGTTCCTACGAGCAGTACTTC. It is translated as CSFSRGSYEQYF.

The genes are TRBV29-1 and TRBJ2-1; 8 bases line up with TRBD1. The germline V gene encodes CDR1 SQVTM and CDR2 ANQGSEA. The length of the CDR3 is 13 residues. Germline trimming cut 8 bases from V and 3 bases from J; bases unmatched to any gene: 6. The CDR3 is CSSAGTGYNEQFF. The CDR3 region has the DNA TGCAGCTCTGCGGGGACAGGCTACAATGAGCAGTTCTTC.

V gene TRBV25-1 combines with J gene TRBJ2-1, with 9 bases identical to TRBD2. V was clipped by 2 bases and J by 8 bases; unmatched bases: 13. The CDR3 runs to 17 residues. Germline-derived CDR1 and CDR2 are MGHDK and SYGVNS. CDR3 sequence: CASSEEISTSGVDEQFF. CDR3 nucleotides: TGTGCCAGCAGTGAAGAAATATCGACTAGCGGCGTCGATGAGCAGTTCTTC.

The CDR3 loop is CASSLRDPYEQYF. The CDR3 DNA reads as TGTGCCAGCAGCTTGAGAGATCCCTACGAGCAGTACTTC. The V and J genes are TRBV11-1 and TRBJ2-7; unclear D gene. With 3 bases removed from V and 2 bases from J, the gap between germline ends came to 8 bases. The CDR3 is 13 amino acids. Germline V gene lookup returns CDR1 SGHAT and CDR2 FQDESV (reference sequence).

The CDR3 is CASSLANSLVADTQYF. In DNA, the CDR3 is TGTGCCAGCAGCTTAGCAAACAGCCTGGTTGCAGATACGCAGTATTTT. V gene TRBV7-2 combines with J gene TRBJ2-3; D is ambiguous. The CDR3 is 16 residues long. With 0 bases removed from V and 4 bases from J, the gap between germline ends came to 14 bases. Germline V lookup: CDR1 SGHTA, CDR2 FQGNSA.

This clone was counted between two and nine times. This rearrangement joins TRBV30 to TRBJ2-7; no firm D call. Trimming removed 6 bases at V and 4 bases at J, with 13 bases between. Per germline, CDR1 GTSNPN and CDR2 SVGIG (reference sequence). The CDR3 runs 12 residues. CDR3 in DNA: TGTGCCTGTTACAGTACAGCTTACGAGCAGTACTTC. It encodes CACYSTAYEQYF.

As for this clone: This same CDR3 is encoded by further DNA sequences in the sample. V and J are TRBV30 and TRBJ2-7; D is perhaps TRBD1 or TRBD2 (5 bases each). Germline CDR1 is GTSNPN and CDR2 is SVGIG (reference sequence). Trimming left V 0 bases short and J 6 bases short, with 9 bases between. The CDR3 totals 12 residues. This chain's CDR3 is CAWSVRGGEQYF. As DNA, the CDR3 is TGTGCCTGGAGTGTTCGGGGCGGCGAGCAGTACTTC.

This clone has more than one count but fewer than ten. The same CDR3 also results from other DNA sequences found in this sample. The chain is built from TRBV30 and TRBJ1-1; D is undetermined. The germline V gene has CDR1 GTSNPN and CDR2 SVGIG (reference sequence). V shed 0 bases and J shed 1 base, with 6 bases lying between them. This CDR3 is built from 13 residues. CDR3 coding DNA: TGTGCCTGGAGTGTCGGCAGGAACACTGAAGCTTTCTTT. It codes for CAWSVGRNTEAFF.

The rearrangement uses TRBV7-9 and TRBJ2-3, with 7 bases fitting TRBD1. V dropped 5 bases and J dropped 5; count of bases not matched to a gene: 10. Germline CDR1 is SEHNR and CDR2 is FQNEAQ (reference sequence). The CDR3 sequence is 15 residues long. CDR3 protein: CASSPGQAIEDTQYF. For the CDR3, the DNA is TGTGCCAGCAGCCCAGGACAGGCGATTGAAGATACGCAGTATTTT. The full variable domain, with the rest looked up from reference TRBV7-9 and TRBJ2-3, is DTGVSQNPRHKITKRGQNVTFRCDPISEHNRLYWYRQTLGQGPEFLTYFQNEAQLEKSRLLSDRFSAERPKGSFSTLEIQRTEQGDSAMYLCASSPGQAIEDTQYFGPGTRLTVL.

This clone has more than one count but fewer than ten. The genes are TRBV9 and TRBJ2-1; D may match TRBD1 or TRBD2 (6 bases each). This CDR3 is built from 16 residues. The germline gives CDR1 SGDLS, CDR2 YYNGEE. The ends were cut back, 2 bases at V and 7 bases at J, with 19 bases in the middle. The CDR3 spells CASSVAGSGRGNEQFF. The CDR3 DNA reads TGTGCCAGCAGCGTCGCGGGAAGTGGCAGGGGTAATGAGCAGTTCTTC.

This chain connects TRBV30 to TRBJ2-1; D perhaps matches TRBD1 (5 bases). V shed 2 bases and J shed 1 base, with 12 bases lying between them. CDR3 length: 15 amino acids. Per germline, CDR1 GTSNPN and CDR2 SVGIG (reference sequence). The CDR3 DNA follows: TGTGCCTGGAGTTCGGGCAGGGTGTCCTACAATGAGCAGTTCTTC. It specifies CAWSSGRVSYNEQFF.

The V gene is TRBV13, the J gene TRBJ1-4; perhaps TRBD1 as D (5 bases). The CDR3 contains 14 residues. V lost 4 bases and J 8 bases, leaving 14 bases between the germline ends. CDR1 is PRHDT and CDR2 is FYEKMQ in the germline V gene (reference sequence). CDR3 DNA: TGTGCCAGCAGCTCCTCCGGGGCAGGGGAAAAACTGTTTTTT. Translating gives CASSSSGAGEKLFF. Looking up the rest from reference TRBV13 and TRBJ1-4 gives the full variable domain: AAGVIQSPRHLIKEKRETATLKCYPIPRHDTVYWYQQGPGQDPQFLISFYEKMQSDKGSIPDRFSAQQFSDYHSELNMSSLELGDSALYFCASSSSGAGEKLFFGSGTQLSVL.

The V and J genes are TRBV14 and TRBJ2-3; 13 bases align to TRBD2. The CDR3 is 15 amino acids. The V segment lost 4 bases and the J segment 3 bases; nucleotides outside the gene matches: 1. Per germline, CDR1 SGHDN and CDR2 FVKESK. CDR3 sequence (DNA): TGTGCCAGCAGCCCGACTAGCGGGGGGACAGATACGCAGTATTTT. As protein: CASSPTSGGTDTQYF.

This clone turned up a few times. V is TRBV13 and J is TRBJ1-5; 10 nucleotides match TRBD1. The CDR3 length is 16 residues. The trim removed 4 bases at V and 6 bases at J, leaving 9 bases unmatched. Germline CDR1 and CDR2: PRHDT and FYEKMQ (reference sequence). This CDR3 is CASSYRTGGLRQPQHF. The CDR3 DNA follows: TGTGCCAGCAGCTACCGGACAGGGGGTCTTCGTCAGCCCCAGCATTTT.

This clone has a handful of counts. The rearrangement links TRBV29-1 to TRBJ1-1; 9 bases are a match to TRBD1. The CDR3 covers 13 residues. The junction had 7 bases not matched to a gene; V was cut back by 6 bases and J by 5 bases. Germline lookup yields CDR1 SQVTM and CDR2 ANQGSEA. The CDR3 region is CSVATGGGTEAFF. CDR3 DNA: TGCAGCGTAGCGACAGGGGGAGGGACTGAAGCTTTCTTT.

This chain connects TRBV9 to TRBJ2-1; 11 nucleotides line up with TRBD2. Germline values: CDR1 SGDLS, CDR2 YYNGEE. CDR3 length: 15 amino acids. The trim removed 0 bases at V and 9 bases at J, leaving 5 bases unmatched. The CDR3, as DNA: TGTGCCAGCAGCGTAGGTACTAGCGGGAGAGGTGAGCAGTTCTTC. The encoded protein is CASSVGTSGRGEQFF.

This clone was detected a few times. The chain links TRBV5-1 to TRBJ2-5; D possibly corresponds to TRBD2 (6 bases). Trimming left V 0 bases short and J 5 bases short, with 8 bases between. The CDR3 totals 13 residues. Germline loops: CDR1 SGHRS, CDR2 YFSETQ. This CDR3 is CASSLAGDETQYF. The CDR3 DNA reads TGCGCCAGCAGCTTGGCGGGAGACGAGACCCAGTACTTC.